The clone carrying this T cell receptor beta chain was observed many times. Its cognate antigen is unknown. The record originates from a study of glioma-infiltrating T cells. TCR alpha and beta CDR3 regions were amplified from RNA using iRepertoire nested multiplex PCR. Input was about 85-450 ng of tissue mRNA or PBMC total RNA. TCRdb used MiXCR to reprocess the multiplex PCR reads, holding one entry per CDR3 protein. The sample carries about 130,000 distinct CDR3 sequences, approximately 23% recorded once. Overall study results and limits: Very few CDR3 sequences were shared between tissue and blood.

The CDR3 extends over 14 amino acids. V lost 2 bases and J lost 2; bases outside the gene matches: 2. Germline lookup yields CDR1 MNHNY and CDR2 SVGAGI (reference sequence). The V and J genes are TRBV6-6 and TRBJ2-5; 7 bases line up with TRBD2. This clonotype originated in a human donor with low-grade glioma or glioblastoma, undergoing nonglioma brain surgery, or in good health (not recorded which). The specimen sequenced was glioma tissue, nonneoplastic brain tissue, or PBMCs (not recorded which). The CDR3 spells CASSYPGGQETQYF. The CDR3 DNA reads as TGTGCCAGCAGTTACCCGGGGGGACAAGAGACCCAGTACTTC.